This TCR beta chain was identified in a study of cytotoxic CD8 clonotypes in ibrutinib-treated CLL. About the research overall: Averaging across samples gave 255,043 productive templates and tens of thousands of productive rearrangements.

Worth noting for this clone: Its antigen is not identified. Other DNA sequences from this sample encode an identical CDR3 as well.

Target depth was 1 in 200,000 to 1 in 1 million T cells, about 10x per clonotype. The assay was immunoSEQ multiplex PCR, and TCRdb's table has in-frame clones only and misses some. The repertoire holds 120,000 to 150,000 clones, with 70% to 85% as singletons. Broader study findings: Circulating CD8+ T-cell counts were tracked by baseline clonality, which exceeded that of age-matched healthy donors. Clonotypes that were public were uncommon, and they contracted or stayed stable on treatment.

The specimen was PBMCs, collected after 12 months of ibrutinib treatment. This clonotype originated in a human donor with chronic lymphocytic leukemia.

The DNA of the CDR3 is TGTGCCTGGAGTGTACTAGCAGGGTACGAGCAGTACTTC. It translates to CAWSVLAGYEQYF. The genes are TRBV30 and TRBJ2-7, with D maybe TRBD2 (6 bases). Trimming took 0 bases from V and 4 from J, leaving 10 bases between them. Germline assignment: CDR1 GTSNPN and CDR2 SVGIG (reference sequence). This CDR3 region has 13 residues.